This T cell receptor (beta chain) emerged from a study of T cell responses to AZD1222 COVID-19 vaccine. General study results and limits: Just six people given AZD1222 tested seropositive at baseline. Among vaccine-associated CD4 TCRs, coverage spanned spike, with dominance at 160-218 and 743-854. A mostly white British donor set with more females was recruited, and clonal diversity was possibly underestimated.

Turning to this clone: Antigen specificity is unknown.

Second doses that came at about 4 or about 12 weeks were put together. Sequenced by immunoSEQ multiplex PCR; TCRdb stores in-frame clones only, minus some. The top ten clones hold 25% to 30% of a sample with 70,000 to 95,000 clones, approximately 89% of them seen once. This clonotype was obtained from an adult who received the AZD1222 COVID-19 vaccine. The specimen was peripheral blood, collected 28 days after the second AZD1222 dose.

As DNA, the CDR3 is TGCGCCAGCAGCGAATTACAGGGAGGCAATTCACCCCTCCACTTT. This codes for CASSELQGGNSPLHF. J is TRBJ1-6 and V is TRBV5-1; possibly TRBD1 for D (6 bases). Germline V gene sequence: CDR1 SGHRS, CDR2 YFSETQ. The V and J ends lost 4 bases and 7 bases respectively, with 15 bases between them. The CDR3 has 15 residues.